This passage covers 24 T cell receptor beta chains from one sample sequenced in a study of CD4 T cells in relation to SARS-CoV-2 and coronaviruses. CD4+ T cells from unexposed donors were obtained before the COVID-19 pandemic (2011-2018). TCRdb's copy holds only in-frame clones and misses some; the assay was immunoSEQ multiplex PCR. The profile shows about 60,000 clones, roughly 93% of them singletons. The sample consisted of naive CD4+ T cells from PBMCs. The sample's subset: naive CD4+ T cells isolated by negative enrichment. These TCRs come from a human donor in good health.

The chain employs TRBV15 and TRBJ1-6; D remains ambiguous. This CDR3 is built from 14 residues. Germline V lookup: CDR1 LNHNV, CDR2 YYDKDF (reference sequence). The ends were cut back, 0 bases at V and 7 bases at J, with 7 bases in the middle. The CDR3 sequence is CATSRDPENSPLHF. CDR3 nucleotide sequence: TGTGCCACCAGCAGAGATCCAGAGAATTCACCCCTCCACTTT.

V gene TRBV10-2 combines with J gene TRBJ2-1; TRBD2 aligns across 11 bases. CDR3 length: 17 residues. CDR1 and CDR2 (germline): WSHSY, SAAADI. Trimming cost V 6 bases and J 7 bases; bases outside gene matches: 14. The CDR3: CASREASGRPSGNEQFF. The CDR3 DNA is TGCGCCAGCAGGGAGGCTAGCGGGAGGCCTTCAGGAAATGAGCAGTTCTTC.

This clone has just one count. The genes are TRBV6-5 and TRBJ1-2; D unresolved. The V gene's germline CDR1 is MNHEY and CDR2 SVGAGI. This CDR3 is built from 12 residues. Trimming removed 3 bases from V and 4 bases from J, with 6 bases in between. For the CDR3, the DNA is TGTGCCAGCAGTTATCGGGCCTATGGCTACACCTTC. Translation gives CASSYRAYGYTF.

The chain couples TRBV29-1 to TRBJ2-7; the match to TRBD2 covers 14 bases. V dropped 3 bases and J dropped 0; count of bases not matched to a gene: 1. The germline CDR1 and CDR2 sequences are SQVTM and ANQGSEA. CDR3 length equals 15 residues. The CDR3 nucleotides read TGCAGCGTTGACGGGACTAGCGGGAGCTCCTACGAGCAGTACTTC. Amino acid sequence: CSVDGTSGSSYEQYF.

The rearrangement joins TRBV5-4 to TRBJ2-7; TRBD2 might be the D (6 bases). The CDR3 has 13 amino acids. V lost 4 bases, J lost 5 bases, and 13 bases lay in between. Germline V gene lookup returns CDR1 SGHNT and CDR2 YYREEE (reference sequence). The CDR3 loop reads CASSRDSRHEQYF. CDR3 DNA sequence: TGTGCCAGCAGCAGGGACTCCCGCCACGAGCAGTACTTC.

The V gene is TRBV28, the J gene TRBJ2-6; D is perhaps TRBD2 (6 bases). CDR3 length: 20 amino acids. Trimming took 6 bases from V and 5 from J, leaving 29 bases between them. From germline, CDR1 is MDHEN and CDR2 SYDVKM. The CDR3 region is CASSRLFGGAEPRWANVLTF. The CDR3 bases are TGTGCCAGCAGCCGACTTTTCGGCGGGGCCGAACCCCGCTGGGCCAACGTCCTGACTTTC.

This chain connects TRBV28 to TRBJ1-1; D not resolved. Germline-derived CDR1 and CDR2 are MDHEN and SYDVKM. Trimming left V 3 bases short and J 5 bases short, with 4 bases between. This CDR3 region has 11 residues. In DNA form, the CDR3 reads TGTGCCAGCAGTTTTGGAACTGAAGCTTTCTTT. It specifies CASSFGTEAFF.

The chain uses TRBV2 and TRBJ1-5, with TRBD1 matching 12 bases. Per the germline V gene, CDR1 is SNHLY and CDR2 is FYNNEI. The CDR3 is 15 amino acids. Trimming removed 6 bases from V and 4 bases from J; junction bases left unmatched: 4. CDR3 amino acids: CASRGDRGRNQPQHF. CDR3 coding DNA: TGTGCCAGCAGGGGGGACAGGGGGCGGAATCAGCCCCAGCATTTT.

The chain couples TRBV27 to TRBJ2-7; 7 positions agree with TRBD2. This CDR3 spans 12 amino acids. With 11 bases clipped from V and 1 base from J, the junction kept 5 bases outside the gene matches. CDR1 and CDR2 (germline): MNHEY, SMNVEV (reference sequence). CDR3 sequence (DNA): TGTGCCTCAGCGGGACTGTCCTACGAGCAGTACTTC. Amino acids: CASAGLSYEQYF.

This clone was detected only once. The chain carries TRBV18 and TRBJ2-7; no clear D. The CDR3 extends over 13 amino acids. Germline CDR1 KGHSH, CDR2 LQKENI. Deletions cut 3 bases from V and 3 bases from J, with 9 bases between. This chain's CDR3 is CASSPAADYEQYF. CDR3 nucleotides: TGTGCCAGCTCACCGGCTGCGGACTACGAGCAGTACTTC.

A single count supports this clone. The CDR3 coding sequence is TGCAGTGCTAGTACGCAGGGGGGCCAGCCCCAGCATTTT. It codes for CSASTQGGQPQHF. The rearrangement joins TRBV20-1 to TRBJ1-5; 7 nucleotides align to TRBD1. The CDR3 has 13 residues. With V trimmed by 3 bases and J by 7 bases, 6 bases remained unmatched. Germline CDR1 DFQATT, CDR2 SNEGSKA (reference sequence).

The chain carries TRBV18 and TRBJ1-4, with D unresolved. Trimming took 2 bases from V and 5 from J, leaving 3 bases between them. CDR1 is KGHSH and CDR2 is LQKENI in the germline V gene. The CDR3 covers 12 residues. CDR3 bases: TGTGCCAGCTCACCAGTGAATGAAAAACTGTTTTTT. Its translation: CASSPVNEKLFF.

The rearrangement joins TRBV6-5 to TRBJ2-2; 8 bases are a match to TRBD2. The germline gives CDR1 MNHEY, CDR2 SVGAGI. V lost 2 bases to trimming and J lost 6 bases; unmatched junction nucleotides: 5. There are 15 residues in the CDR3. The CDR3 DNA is TGTGCCAGCAGTTACACCGGGACTAGGGCCGGGGAGCTGTTTTTT. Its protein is CASSYTGTRAGELFF.

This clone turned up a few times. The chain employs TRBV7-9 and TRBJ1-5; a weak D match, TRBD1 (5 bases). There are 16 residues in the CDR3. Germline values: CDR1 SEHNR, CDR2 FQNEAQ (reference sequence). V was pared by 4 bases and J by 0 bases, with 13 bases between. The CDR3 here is CASSYAGAYSNQPQHF. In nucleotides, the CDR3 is TGTGCCAGCAGCTACGCCGGGGCCTATAGCAATCAGCCCCAGCATTTT.

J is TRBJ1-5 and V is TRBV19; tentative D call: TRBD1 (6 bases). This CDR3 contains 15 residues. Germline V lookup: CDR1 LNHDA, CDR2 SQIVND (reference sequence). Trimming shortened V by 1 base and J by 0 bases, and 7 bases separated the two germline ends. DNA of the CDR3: TGTGCCAGTAGTATAGGGACAGTTAGCAATCAGCCCCAGCATTTT. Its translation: CASSIGTVSNQPQHF.

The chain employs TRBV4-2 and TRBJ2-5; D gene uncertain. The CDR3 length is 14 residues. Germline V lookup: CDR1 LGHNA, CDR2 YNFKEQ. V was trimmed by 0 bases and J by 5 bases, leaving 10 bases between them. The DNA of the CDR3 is TGTGCCAGCAGCCAAGAGCGGCAAAGGGAGACCCAGTACTTC. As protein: CASSQERQRETQYF.

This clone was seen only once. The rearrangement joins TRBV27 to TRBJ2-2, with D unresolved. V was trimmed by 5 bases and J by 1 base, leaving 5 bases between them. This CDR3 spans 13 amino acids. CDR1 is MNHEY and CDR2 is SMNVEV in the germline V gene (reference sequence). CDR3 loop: CASSPRNTGELFF. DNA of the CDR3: TGTGCCAGCAGTCCCCGGAACACCGGGGAGCTGTTTTTT.

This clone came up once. The CDR3 DNA reads as TGTGCCAGCAGTTCGCCGGGAGCGAACACTGAAGCTTTCTTT. Translation: CASSSPGANTEAFF. The chain recombines TRBV28 with TRBJ1-1; D remains unclear. The germline CDR1 and CDR2 sequences are MDHEN and SYDVKM. The length of the CDR3 is 14 residues. V lost 4 bases and J 1 base, leaving 10 bases between the germline ends. Combining the CDR3 with reference TRBV28 and TRBJ1-1 gives the whole variable domain DVKVTQSSRYLVKRTGEKVFLECVQDMDHENMFWYRQDPGLGLRLIYFSYDVKMKEKGDIPEGYSVSREKKERFSLILESASTNQTSMYLCASSSPGANTEAFFGQGTRLTVV.

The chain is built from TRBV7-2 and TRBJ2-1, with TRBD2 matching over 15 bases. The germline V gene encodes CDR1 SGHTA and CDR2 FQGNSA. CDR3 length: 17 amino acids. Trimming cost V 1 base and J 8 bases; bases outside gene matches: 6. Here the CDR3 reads CASSLVPRTSGRDEQFF. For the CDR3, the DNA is TGTGCCAGCAGCTTAGTTCCCCGGACTAGCGGGAGGGATGAGCAGTTCTTC.

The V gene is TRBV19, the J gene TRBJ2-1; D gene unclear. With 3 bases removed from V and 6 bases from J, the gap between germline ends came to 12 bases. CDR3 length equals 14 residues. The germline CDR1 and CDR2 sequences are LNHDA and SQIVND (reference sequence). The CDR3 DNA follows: TGTGCCAGTAGTATGGGGTCTAGTCTCAATGAGCAGTTCTTC. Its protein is CASSMGSSLNEQFF.

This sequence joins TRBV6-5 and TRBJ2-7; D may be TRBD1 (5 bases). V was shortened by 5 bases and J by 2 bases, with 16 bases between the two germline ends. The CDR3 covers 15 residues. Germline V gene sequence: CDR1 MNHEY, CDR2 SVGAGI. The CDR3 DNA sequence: TGTGCCAGCAGTACAAGGGGTGAGCTCCCCTACGAGCAGTACTTC. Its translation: CASSTRGELPYEQYF.

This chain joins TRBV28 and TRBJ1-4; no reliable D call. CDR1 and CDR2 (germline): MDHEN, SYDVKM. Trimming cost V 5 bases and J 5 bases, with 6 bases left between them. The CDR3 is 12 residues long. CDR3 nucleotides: TGTGCCAGCAGTAACTTGAATGAAAAACTGTTTTTT. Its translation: CASSNLNEKLFF.

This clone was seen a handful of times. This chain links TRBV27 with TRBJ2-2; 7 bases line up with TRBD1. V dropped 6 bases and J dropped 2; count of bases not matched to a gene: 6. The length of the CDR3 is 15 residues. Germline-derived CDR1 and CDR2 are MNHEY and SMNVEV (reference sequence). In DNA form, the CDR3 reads TGTGCCAGCAGGCGAGGACAGGTCAACACCGGGGAGCTGTTTTTT. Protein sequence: CASRRGQVNTGELFF.

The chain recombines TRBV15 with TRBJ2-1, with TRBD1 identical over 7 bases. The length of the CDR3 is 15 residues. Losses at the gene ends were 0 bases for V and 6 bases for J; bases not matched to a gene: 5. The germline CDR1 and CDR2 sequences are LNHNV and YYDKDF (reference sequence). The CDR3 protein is CATSRDPRGSNEQFF. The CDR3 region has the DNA TGTGCCACCAGCAGAGACCCCAGGGGGTCCAATGAGCAGTTCTTC.